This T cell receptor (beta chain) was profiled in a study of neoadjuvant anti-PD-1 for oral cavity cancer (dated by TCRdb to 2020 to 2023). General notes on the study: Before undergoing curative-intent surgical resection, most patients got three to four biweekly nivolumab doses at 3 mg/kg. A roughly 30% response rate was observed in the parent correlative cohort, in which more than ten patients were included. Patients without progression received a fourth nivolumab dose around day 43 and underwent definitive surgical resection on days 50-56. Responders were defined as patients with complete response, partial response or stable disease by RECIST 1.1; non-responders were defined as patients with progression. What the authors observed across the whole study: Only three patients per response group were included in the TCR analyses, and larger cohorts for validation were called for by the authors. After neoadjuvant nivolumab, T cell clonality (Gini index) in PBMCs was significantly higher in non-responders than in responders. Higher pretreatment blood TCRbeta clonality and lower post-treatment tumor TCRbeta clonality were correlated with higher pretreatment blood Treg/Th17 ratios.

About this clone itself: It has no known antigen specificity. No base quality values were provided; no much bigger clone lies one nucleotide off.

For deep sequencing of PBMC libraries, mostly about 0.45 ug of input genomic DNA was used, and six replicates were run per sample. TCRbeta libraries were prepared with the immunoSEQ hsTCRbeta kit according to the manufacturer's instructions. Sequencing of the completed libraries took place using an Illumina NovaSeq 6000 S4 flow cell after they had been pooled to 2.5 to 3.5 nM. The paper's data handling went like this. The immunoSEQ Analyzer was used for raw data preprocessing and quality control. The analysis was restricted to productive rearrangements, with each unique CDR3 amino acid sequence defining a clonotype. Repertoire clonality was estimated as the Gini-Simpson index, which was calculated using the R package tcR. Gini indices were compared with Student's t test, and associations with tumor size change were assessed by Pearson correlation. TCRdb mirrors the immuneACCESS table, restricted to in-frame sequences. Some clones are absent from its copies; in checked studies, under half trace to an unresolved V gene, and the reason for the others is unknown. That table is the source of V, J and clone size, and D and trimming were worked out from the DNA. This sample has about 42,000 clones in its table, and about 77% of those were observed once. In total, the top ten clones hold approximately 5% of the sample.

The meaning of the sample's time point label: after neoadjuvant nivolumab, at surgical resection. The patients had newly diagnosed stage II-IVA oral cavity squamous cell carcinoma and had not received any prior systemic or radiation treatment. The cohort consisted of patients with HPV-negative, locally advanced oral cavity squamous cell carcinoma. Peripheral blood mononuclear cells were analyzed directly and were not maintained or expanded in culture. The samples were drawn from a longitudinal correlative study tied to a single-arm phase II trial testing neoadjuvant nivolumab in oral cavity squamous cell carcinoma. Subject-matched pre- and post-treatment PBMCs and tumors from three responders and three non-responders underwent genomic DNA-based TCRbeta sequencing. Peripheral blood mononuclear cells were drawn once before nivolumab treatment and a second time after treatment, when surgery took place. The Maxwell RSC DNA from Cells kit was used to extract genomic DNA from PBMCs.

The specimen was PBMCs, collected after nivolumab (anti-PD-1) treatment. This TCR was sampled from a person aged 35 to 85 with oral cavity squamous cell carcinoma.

The bases are TGTGCCAGCTCACCACGGGTGACAGATACGCAGTATTTT. It encodes CASSPRVTDTQYF. The chain is made from TRBV18 and TRBJ2-3; the D gene is not confidently resolved. The CDR3 runs 13 residues from the cysteine to the phenylalanine. Solely the CDR3 DNA is kept, with 39 bases framed from the first base. CDR1 and CDR2, per the germline V gene, are KGHSH and LQKENI. V gives up 1 base and J gives up 3 bases, and the segment between their germline ends measures 5 bases.